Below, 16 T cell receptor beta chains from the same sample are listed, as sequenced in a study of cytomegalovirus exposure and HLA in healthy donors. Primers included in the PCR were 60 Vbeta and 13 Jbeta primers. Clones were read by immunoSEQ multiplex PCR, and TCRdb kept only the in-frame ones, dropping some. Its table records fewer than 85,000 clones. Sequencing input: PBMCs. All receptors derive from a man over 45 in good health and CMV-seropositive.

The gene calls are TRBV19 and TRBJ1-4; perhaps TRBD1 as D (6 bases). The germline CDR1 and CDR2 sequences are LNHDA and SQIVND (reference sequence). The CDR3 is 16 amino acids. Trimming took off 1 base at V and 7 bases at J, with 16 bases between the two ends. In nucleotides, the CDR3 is TGTGCCAGTAGTATAGTAGCTACAGGGAGTACTGAAAAACTGTTTTTT. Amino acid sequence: CASSIVATGSTEKLFF.

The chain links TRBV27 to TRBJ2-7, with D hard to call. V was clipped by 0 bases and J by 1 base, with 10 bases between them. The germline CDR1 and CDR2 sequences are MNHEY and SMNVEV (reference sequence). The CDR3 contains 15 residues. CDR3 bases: TGTGCCAGCAGTTTATCCGACGGCGGATCCTACGAGCAGTACTTC. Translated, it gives CASSLSDGGSYEQYF.

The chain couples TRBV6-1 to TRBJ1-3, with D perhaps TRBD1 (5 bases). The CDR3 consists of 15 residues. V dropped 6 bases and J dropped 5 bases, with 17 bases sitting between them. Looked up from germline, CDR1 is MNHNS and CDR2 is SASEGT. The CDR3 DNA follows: TGTGCCAGCAGGGGGGAGGAGGGGAAAAGAAACACCATATATTTT. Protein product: CASRGEEGKRNTIYF.

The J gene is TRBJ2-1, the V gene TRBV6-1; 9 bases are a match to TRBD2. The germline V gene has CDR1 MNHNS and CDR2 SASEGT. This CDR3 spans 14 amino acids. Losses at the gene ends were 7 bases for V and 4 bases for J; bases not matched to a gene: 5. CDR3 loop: CASTGGRAYNEQFF. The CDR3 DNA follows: TGTGCCAGCACCGGCGGGAGGGCTTACAATGAGCAGTTCTTC.

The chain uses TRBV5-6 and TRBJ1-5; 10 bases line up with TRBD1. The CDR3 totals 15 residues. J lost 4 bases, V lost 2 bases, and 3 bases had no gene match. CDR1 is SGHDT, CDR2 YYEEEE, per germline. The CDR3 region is CASSLRTGGNQPQHF. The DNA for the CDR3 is TGTGCCAGCAGCTTACGGACAGGGGGAAATCAGCCCCAGCATTTT.

This CDR3 is CATEQGTDTDTQYF. The CDR3 bases are TGTGCCACTGAACAGGGCACTGACACAGATACGCAGTATTTT. The rearrangement links TRBV19 to TRBJ2-3; tentatively, D is TRBD1 (6 bases). V lost 10 bases and J 2 bases, leaving 16 bases between the germline ends. CDR3 length: 14 amino acids. Germline lookup yields CDR1 LNHDA and CDR2 SQIVND (reference sequence).

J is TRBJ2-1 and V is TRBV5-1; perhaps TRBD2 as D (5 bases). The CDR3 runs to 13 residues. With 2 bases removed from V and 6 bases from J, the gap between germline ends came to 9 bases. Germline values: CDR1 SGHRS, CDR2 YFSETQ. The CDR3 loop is CASSLRAANEQFF. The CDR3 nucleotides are TGCGCCAGCAGCTTAAGAGCGGCCAATGAGCAGTTCTTC.

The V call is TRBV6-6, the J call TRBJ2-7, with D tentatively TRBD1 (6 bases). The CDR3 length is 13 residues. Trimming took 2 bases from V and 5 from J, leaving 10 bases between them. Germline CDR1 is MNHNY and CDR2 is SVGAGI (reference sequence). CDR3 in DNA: TGTGCCAGCAGTTACGAGGCAGGGGACGAGCAGTACTTC. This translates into CASSYEAGDEQYF.

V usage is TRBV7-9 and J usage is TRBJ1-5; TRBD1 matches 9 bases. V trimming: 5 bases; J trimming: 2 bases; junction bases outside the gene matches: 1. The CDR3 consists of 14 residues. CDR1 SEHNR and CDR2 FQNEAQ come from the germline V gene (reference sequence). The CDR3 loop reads CASSRTGGNQPQHF. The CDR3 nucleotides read TGTGCCAGCAGCCGGACAGGGGGCAATCAGCCCCAGCATTTT.

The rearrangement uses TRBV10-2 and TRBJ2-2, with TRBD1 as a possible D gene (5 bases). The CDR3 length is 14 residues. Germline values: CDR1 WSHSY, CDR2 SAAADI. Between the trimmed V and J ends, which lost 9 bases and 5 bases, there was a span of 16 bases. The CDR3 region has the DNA TGCGCCAGTAATCCCGAGACAGCGACCGGGGAGCTGTTTTTT. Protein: CASNPETATGELFF.

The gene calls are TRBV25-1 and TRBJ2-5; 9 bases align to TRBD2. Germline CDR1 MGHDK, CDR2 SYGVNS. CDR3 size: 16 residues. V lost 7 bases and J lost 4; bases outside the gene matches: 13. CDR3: CASTGRGGGARETQYF. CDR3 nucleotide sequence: TGTGCCAGCACCGGTAGGGGCGGGGGGGCTAGAGAGACCCAGTACTTC.

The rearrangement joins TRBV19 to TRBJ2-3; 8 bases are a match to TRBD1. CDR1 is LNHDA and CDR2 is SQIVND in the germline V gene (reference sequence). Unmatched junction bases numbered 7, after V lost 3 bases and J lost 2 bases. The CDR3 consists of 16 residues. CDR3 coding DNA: TGTGCCAGTAGTATCGGGACAGGCCATACCACAGATACGCAGTATTTT. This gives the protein CASSIGTGHTTDTQYF.

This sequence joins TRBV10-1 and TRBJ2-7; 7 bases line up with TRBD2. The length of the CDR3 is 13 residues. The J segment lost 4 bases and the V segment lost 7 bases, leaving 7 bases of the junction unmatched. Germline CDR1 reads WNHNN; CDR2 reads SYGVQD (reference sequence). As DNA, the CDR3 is TGCGCCAGCACCCAGGGAGCGGGATACGAGCAGTACGTC. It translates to CASTQGAGYEQYV.

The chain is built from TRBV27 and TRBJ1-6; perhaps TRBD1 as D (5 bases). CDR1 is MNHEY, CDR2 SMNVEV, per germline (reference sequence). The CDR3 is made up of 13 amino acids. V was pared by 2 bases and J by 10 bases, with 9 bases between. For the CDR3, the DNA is TGTGCCAGCAGTTTAGACAGTCGATCACCCCTCCACTTT. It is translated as CASSLDSRSPLHF.

CDR3 amino acids: CASIDRDSSYEQYV. The CDR3, as DNA: TGCGCCAGCATTGACAGAGATAGCTCCTACGAGCAGTACGTC. The chain links TRBV10-2 to TRBJ2-7; maybe TRBD1 (5 bases). The CDR3 contains 14 residues. V lost 7 bases and J 0 bases, leaving 13 bases between the germline ends. Germline lookup yields CDR1 WSHSY and CDR2 SAAADI.

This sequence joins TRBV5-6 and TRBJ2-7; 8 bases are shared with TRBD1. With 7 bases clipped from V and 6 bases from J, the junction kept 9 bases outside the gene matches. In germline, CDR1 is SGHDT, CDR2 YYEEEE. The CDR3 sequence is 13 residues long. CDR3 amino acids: CASSRTGSSEQYV. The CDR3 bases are TGTGCCAGCTCGCGGACAGGGAGCAGCGAGCAGTACGTC.